Below, 23 T cell receptor beta chains from the same sample are listed, as sequenced in a study of T cell changes during pregnancy in multiple sclerosis. The repertoire was sequenced with immunoSEQ multiplex PCR; TCRdb's copy has only in-frame clones and lacks some. The data contain about 13,000 clones, around nine tenths of them singletons. Here the sequenced sample was CD8+ T cells from peripheral blood mononuclear cells, taken in the first trimester of pregnancy. All receptors derive from a female donor with multiple sclerosis, enrolled in a pregnancy study.

V and J are TRBV4-1 and TRBJ2-2; 9 nucleotides align to TRBD1. The V segment lost 0 bases and the J segment 4 bases; nucleotides outside the gene matches: 9. Per germline, CDR1 MGHRA and CDR2 YSYEKL. CDR3 length equals 18 residues. This CDR3 is CASSQDPTWTGVTGELFF. The DNA for the CDR3 is TGCGCCAGCAGCCAAGACCCGACCTGGACAGGGGTCACCGGGGAGCTGTTTTTT.

The rearrangement joins TRBV6-1 to TRBJ2-7; 14 bases agree with TRBD2. J gave up 2 bases and V 3 bases, and 3 bases lay outside the gene matches. The germline CDR1 and CDR2 sequences are MNHNS and SASEGT. The CDR3 loop spans 16 amino acids. Here the CDR3 reads CASSEGLAGAPYEQYF. CDR3 in DNA: TGTGCCAGCAGTGAGGGACTAGCGGGGGCCCCCTACGAGCAGTACTTC.

The table lists this clone with a count of one. The V gene is TRBV27, the J gene TRBJ1-1; a weak D match, TRBD1 (6 bases). The CDR3 sequence is 14 residues long. V lost 3 bases and J lost 3, with 11 bases in between. The germline CDR1 and CDR2 sequences are MNHEY and SMNVEV (reference sequence). The CDR3 sequence: CASSFEGGHTEAFF. CDR3 coding DNA: TGTGCCAGCAGTTTCGAGGGGGGGCACACTGAAGCTTTCTTT.

This sequence joins TRBV18 and TRBJ2-3; no definite D call. Germline CDR1 KGHSH, CDR2 LQKENI. The CDR3 loop spans 18 amino acids. Trimming pared 0 bases from V and 2 bases from J, leaving 18 bases between. The CDR3 DNA is TGTGCCAGCTCACCACCGGGCCCCGGCTTCTACAACACAGATACGCAGTATTTT. This sequence encodes CASSPPGPGFYNTDTQYF.

In DNA form, the CDR3 reads TGTGCCAGCAGCCTCACTACAGGACTACGCTCTGGGGCCAACGTCCTGACTTTC. Translated, it gives CASSLTTGLRSGANVLTF. The gene calls are TRBV7-2 and TRBJ2-6; D possibly corresponds to TRBD2 (6 bases). CDR1 SGHTA and CDR2 FQGNSA come from the germline V gene. There are 18 residues in the CDR3. Trimming removed 5 bases at V and 0 bases at J, with 17 bases between.

This clone was detected once. The junction shows a germline mismatch at one end, possibly a read error. This chain connects TRBV6-5 to TRBJ1-2; D gene uncertain. CDR1 and CDR2 (germline): MNHEY, SVGAGI. The CDR3 consists of 14 residues. The DNA of the CDR3 is TGTGCCAGCAGCTACTCCGACGACACCTATGGCTACACCTTC. Translation: CASSYSDDTYGYTF.

The rearrangement joins TRBV6-1 to TRBJ1-2; D perhaps matches TRBD1 (6 bases). Germline V gene data show CDR1 as MNHNS and CDR2 as SASEGT. The CDR3 has 13 residues. V lost 4 bases to trimming and J lost 0 bases, with 6 bases between them. The CDR3 sequence: CASSGTANYGYTF. CDR3 in DNA: TGTGCCAGCAGTGGGACAGCTAACTATGGCTACACCTTC.

This rearrangement joins TRBV30 to TRBJ2-1, with D maybe TRBD2 (6 bases). Germline assignment: CDR1 GTSNPN and CDR2 SVGIG (reference sequence). The germline V and J ends were trimmed by 0 bases and 10 bases, with 10 bases remaining between them. The CDR3 is made up of 12 amino acids. This CDR3 reads CAWSVDAGEQFF. In nucleotides, the CDR3 is TGTGCCTGGAGTGTCGATGCGGGGGAGCAGTTCTTC.

J is TRBJ2-5 and V is TRBV7-3, with 7 bases aligning to TRBD2. The CDR3 consists of 13 residues. Losses at the gene ends were 2 bases for V and 4 bases for J; bases not matched to a gene: 1. The germline CDR1 and CDR2 sequences are SGHTA and FQGTGA. The CDR3 loop is CASSLRLAETQYF. The CDR3 bases are TGTGCCAGCAGCTTACGACTAGCAGAGACCCAGTACTTC. The whole variable domain, remainder taken from reference TRBV7-3 and TRBJ2-5, is GAGVSQTPSNKVTEKGKYVELRCDPISGHTALYWYRQSLGQGPEFLIYFQGTGAADDSGLPNDRFFAVRPEGSVSTLKIQRTERGDSAVYLCASSLRLAETQYFGPGTRLLVL.

This clone was observed a single time. The chain recombines TRBV5-8 with TRBJ2-7; D is unclear. The V gene lost 1 base and the J gene lost 3 bases, with 5 bases spanning the gap. CDR1 SGHTS and CDR2 YDEGEE come from the germline V gene. This CDR3 has 12 residues. As DNA, the CDR3 is TGTGCCAGCAGCTTGAACTACTACGAGCAGTACTTC. Translated, it gives CASSLNYYEQYF.

The chain combines TRBV6-1 with TRBJ2-1, with 8 bases that match TRBD2. The ends lost 2 bases at V and 2 bases at J; junction bases unmatched: 5. The CDR3 is made up of 16 amino acids. CDR1 MNHNS and CDR2 SASEGT come from the germline V gene. CDR3 protein: CASSEMSGGPYNEQFF. In DNA, the CDR3 is TGTGCCAGCAGTGAAATGAGCGGGGGTCCCTACAATGAGCAGTTCTTC.

The CDR3 spells CASSYGGDLYEQYF. CDR3 nucleotide sequence: TGTGCCAGCAGTTATGGAGGGGATCTCTACGAGCAGTACTTC. The chain links TRBV6-5 to TRBJ2-7; D is perhaps TRBD2 (6 bases). From germline, CDR1 is MNHEY and CDR2 SVGAGI. Trimming pared 3 bases from V and 3 bases from J, leaving 12 bases between. The CDR3 is 14 amino acids.

The V and J genes are TRBV9 and TRBJ1-1; D is possibly TRBD1 (6 bases). Germline CDR1 reads SGDLS; CDR2 reads YYNGEE. The CDR3 has 16 residues. With 1 base removed from V and 1 base from J, the gap between germline ends came to 14 bases. The CDR3, as DNA: TGTGCCAGCAGCGTAATAGGGGACATAACGAACACTGAAGCTTTCTTT. This encodes CASSVIGDITNTEAFF.

This chain connects TRBV6-1 to TRBJ2-1; TRBD2 matches 7 bases. Germline V gives CDR1 MNHNS, CDR2 SASEGT. CDR3 size: 14 residues. Trimming removed 5 bases from V and 4 bases from J; junction bases left unmatched: 5. This CDR3 is CASSPRESYNEQFF. In nucleotides, the CDR3 is TGTGCCAGCAGTCCGCGGGAGTCGTACAATGAGCAGTTCTTC.

The chain employs TRBV4-1 and TRBJ1-5, with a tentative D call TRBD1 (6 bases). The CDR3 sequence is 14 residues long. From germline, CDR1 is MGHRA and CDR2 YSYEKL. Trimming took off 0 bases at V and 5 bases at J, with 8 bases between the two ends. The CDR3 region has the DNA TGCGCCAGCAGCCAAGAAAGGGGGTATCAGCCCCAGCATTTT. Protein: CASSQERGYQPQHF.

V is TRBV2 and J is TRBJ2-1; tentative D call: TRBD2 (5 bases). Trimming stripped 0 bases from V and 0 bases from J, with 12 bases between. CDR1 is SNHLY and CDR2 is FYNNEI in the germline V gene. CDR3 length: 17 amino acids. The CDR3, as DNA: TGTGCCAGCAGTGAAGCGCGGAGACTAAGCTCCTACAATGAGCAGTTCTTC. It yields the protein CASSEARRLSSYNEQFF.

This rearrangement joins TRBV19 to TRBJ2-2; 7 bases fit TRBD2. CDR1 is LNHDA and CDR2 is SQIVND in the germline V gene (reference sequence). Unmatched junction bases numbered 7, after V lost 0 bases and J lost 9 bases. The CDR3 totals 15 residues. CDR3 bases: TGTGCCAGTAGTATAGATAGGGAGGGGCCCAGGGAGCTGTTTTTT. Its translation: CASSIDREGPRELFF.

V gene TRBV21-1 combines with J gene TRBJ1-1. TRBV21-1 is termed a pseudogene. The CDR3 is 16 residues long. The DNA of the CDR3 is TGTGCCAGCAGCTCCCCCCGGGGGGACACATACACTGAAGCTTTCTTT. It encodes CASSSPRGDTYTEAFF.

This clone ranks as medium-sized. V and J are TRBV4-1 and TRBJ2-7; a weak D match, TRBD2 (7 bases). Germline V lookup: CDR1 MGHRA, CDR2 YSYEKL. V was cut by 1 base and J by 1 base, with 14 bases left in between. This CDR3 is 16 amino acids long. CDR3 DNA: TGCGCCAGCAGCCAAGTCTTGCGGGGGCCATCCTACGAGCAGTACTTC. It specifies CASSQVLRGPSYEQYF.

The rearrangement uses TRBV7-2 and TRBJ1-5; D remains ambiguous. The CDR3 is 13 amino acids. Germline CDR1 SGHTA, CDR2 FQGNSA. V lost 5 bases, J lost 0 bases, and 5 bases lay in between. In nucleotides, the CDR3 is TGTGCCAGCAGCCTAAATAGCAATCAGCCCCAGCATTTT. Amino acid sequence: CASSLNSNQPQHF. Using reference TRBV7-2 and TRBJ1-5 for the parts outside the CDR3, the full variable domain is GAGVSQSPSNKVTEKGKDVELRCDPISGHTALYWYRQSLGQGLEFLIYFQGNSAPDKSGLPSDRFSAERTGGSVSTLTIQRTQQEDSAVYLCASSLNSNQPQHFGDGTRLSIL.

In nucleotides, the CDR3 is TGCGCCAGCATCGGAACCCGAGCGTTGCTTCACCAAGAGACCCAGTACTTC. Translating gives CASIGTRALLHQETQYF. The rearrangement links TRBV10-2 to TRBJ2-5; D is unclear. The CDR3 contains 17 residues. The germline V gene has CDR1 WSHSY and CDR2 SAAADI. The ends were cut back, 7 bases at V and 0 bases at J, with 21 bases in the middle.

The chain couples TRBV28 to TRBJ2-2; weak D call: TRBD2 (6 bases). The CDR3 consists of 13 residues. V was clipped by 7 bases and J by 7 bases, with 13 bases between them. Looked up from germline, CDR1 is MDHEN and CDR2 is SYDVKM. In DNA, the CDR3 is TGTGCCAGCACCTTCATGGAGGGCGGGGAGCTGTTTTTT. Its protein product is CASTFMEGGELFF.

This chain uses TRBV9 with TRBJ1-3, with TRBD1 as a possible D gene (5 bases). Germline V gene lookup returns CDR1 SGDLS and CDR2 YYNGEE. The V end lost 0 bases, the J end lost 7 bases, and 23 bases lay between the germline ends. This CDR3 region has 18 residues. The chain's CDR3 is CASSVATGEWAGPNTIYF. In nucleotides, the CDR3 is TGTGCCAGCAGCGTAGCTACGGGGGAGTGGGCAGGTCCCAACACCATATATTTT.